These 14 T cell receptor beta chains share one sample of origin, sequenced in a study of cytomegalovirus exposure and HLA in healthy donors. PCR used 60 Vbeta primers and 13 Jbeta primers. Profiling relied on immunoSEQ multiplex PCR, and the TCRdb table lists in-frame clones only, not all of them. The sample gives roughly 92,000 clones, around 81% of which show up once; roughly 4% is in the top ten. Sequencing was done on a sample of PBMCs. The receptors were gathered from a woman aged 70-85 years in good health and CMV-seropositive.

V gene TRBV6-5 combines with J gene TRBJ1-5; 7 nucleotides align to TRBD1. CDR3 length: 13 residues. The V and J ends lost 6 bases and 7 bases, in that order; junction bases with no gene match: 6. CDR1 is MNHEY and CDR2 is SVGAGI in the germline V gene. The CDR3 DNA reads as TGTGCCAGCAGAAGGGACAGTCACCAGCCCCAGCATTTT. Protein product: CASRRDSHQPQHF.

Concerning this clone: At one of its ends the junction is not consistent with the germline gene, which may arise from a read error. The rearrangement links TRBV14 to TRBJ2-5; 8 positions agree with TRBD2. Germline CDR1 SGHDN, CDR2 FVKESK. The CDR3 is 16 amino acids. DNA for the CDR3: TGTACCAGCAGCCAACTCCCGGGGGGGAACCAAGAGACCCAGTACTTC. It yields the protein CTSSQLPGGNQETQYF.

The rearrangement joins TRBV7-2 to TRBJ1-2, with D uncertain. This CDR3 comprises 16 residues. V lost 5 bases to trimming and J lost 8 bases, with 24 bases between them. CDR1 and CDR2 from the germline V gene are SGHTA and FQGNSA. The DNA for the CDR3 is TGTGCCAGCAGCCTCGCACAAGTCTCGGGTGGATACGGCTACACCTTC. Its translation is CASSLAQVSGGYGYTF.

V usage is TRBV9 and J usage is TRBJ1-3; D is uncertain. V was clipped by 1 base and J by 6 bases, with 5 bases between them. Germline V gene sequence: CDR1 SGDLS, CDR2 YYNGEE. CDR3 length: 12 residues. This CDR3 reads CASSVRENTIYF. DNA for the CDR3: TGTGCCAGCAGCGTACGGGAAAACACCATATATTTT.

This chain uses TRBV2 with TRBJ2-2; 9 bases align to TRBD2. This CDR3 comprises 15 residues. Trimming took 4 bases from V and 6 from J; bases not matched to a gene: 6. Germline CDR1 and CDR2: SNHLY and FYNNEI. CDR3 in DNA: TGTGCCAGCAGTGGGACTAGCGCATCCCCCGGGGAGCTGTTTTTT. Translated: CASSGTSASPGELFF.

Notes on this clone: Compared with germline, one end of the junction differs, possibly owing to a read error. The chain uses TRBV4-1 and TRBJ1-1; D is unresolved. Germline V lookup: CDR1 MGHRA, CDR2 YSYEKL. The CDR3 is 16 residues long. The CDR3 reads CASGQDVRLMNTEAFF. In nucleotides, the CDR3 is TGCGCCAGCGGCCAAGATGTCAGGCTGATGAACACTGAAGCTTTCTTT.

J is TRBJ1-4 and V is TRBV5-4; D perhaps matches TRBD1 (6 bases). With 4 bases removed from V and 6 bases from J, the gap between germline ends came to 16 bases. Germline V gives CDR1 SGHNT, CDR2 YYREEE (reference sequence). CDR3 size: 15 residues. The CDR3 region is CASSTKQGLDEKLFF. The CDR3 bases are TGTGCCAGCAGCACGAAACAGGGATTGGATGAAAAACTGTTTTTT.

This clone was seen more than once but under ten times. The CDR3 protein is CASSQDLSGQYF. The CDR3, as DNA: TGCGCCAGCAGCCAAGATTTGAGTGGGCAGTATTTT. The chain recombines TRBV4-1 with TRBJ2-3; no firm D call. Germline CDR1 is MGHRA and CDR2 is YSYEKL. V was shortened by 0 bases and J by 11 bases, with 9 bases between the two germline ends. The CDR3 extends over 12 amino acids.

The V call is TRBV4-1, the J call TRBJ2-2; D unclear. The CDR3 runs 17 residues. V was pared by 2 bases and J by 0 bases, with 13 bases between. CDR1 and CDR2 from the germline V gene are MGHRA and YSYEKL. CDR3 coding DNA: TGCGCCAGCAGCCAATTAGGATCGCGGTCGAACACCGGGGAGCTGTTTTTT. Its protein product is CASSQLGSRSNTGELFF.

This clone was seen only a few times. The chain carries TRBV18 and TRBJ1-1; D is perhaps TRBD1 (5 bases). The CDR3 totals 14 residues. The germline V and J ends were trimmed by 5 bases and 8 bases, with 18 bases remaining between them. Per the germline V gene, CDR1 is KGHSH and CDR2 is LQKENI. The DNA of the CDR3 is TGTGCCAGCTCAGAGTCGGACATCCAGAGGGAAGCTTTCTTT. It yields the protein CASSESDIQREAFF.

The chain links TRBV15 to TRBJ1-2; 9 positions agree with TRBD1. Germline lookup yields CDR1 LNHNV and CDR2 YYDKDF (reference sequence). The J segment lost 8 bases and the V segment lost 0 bases, leaving 13 bases of the junction unmatched. The CDR3 has 17 amino acids. The CDR3, as DNA: TGTGCCACCAGCAGAGATAAGGGGATGGGGGACAGGGACGGCTACACCTTC. Amino acid sequence: CATSRDKGMGDRDGYTF.

CDR3 nucleotide sequence: TGTGCCAGCAGCCTAAACAGGGGGCAAGGGGAGCTGTTTTTT. Encoded protein: CASSLNRGQGELFF. The chain carries TRBV5-5 and TRBJ2-2, with TRBD1 matching over 9 bases. Trimming at V came to 4 bases and at J to 8 bases, leaving 6 bases not matched to a gene. Germline values: CDR1 SGHKS, CDR2 YYEKEE (reference sequence). The CDR3 extends over 14 amino acids.

The V and J genes are TRBV7-2 and TRBJ2-7; D possibly corresponds to TRBD1 (6 bases). The germline V gene encodes CDR1 SGHTA and CDR2 FQGNSA. CDR3 length: 15 residues. The V and J ends lost 4 bases and 4 bases respectively, with 17 bases between them. In DNA, the CDR3 is TGTGCCAGCAGCTCCGACCAGGGGAAAGTGTACGAGCAGTACTTC. Translated, it gives CASSSDQGKVYEQYF. The variable domain in full, completed from reference TRBV7-2 and TRBJ2-7, reads GAGVSQSPSNKVTEKGKDVELRCDPISGHTALYWYRQSLGQGLEFLIYFQGNSAPDKSGLPSDRFSAERTGGSVSTLTIQRTQQEDSAVYLCASSSDQGKVYEQYFGPGTRLTVT.

The chain is built from TRBV15 and TRBJ2-7; 7 nucleotides line up with TRBD1. Germline V gives CDR1 LNHNV, CDR2 YYDKDF (reference sequence). The length of the CDR3 is 15 residues. Germline trimming cut 2 bases from V and 5 bases from J; bases unmatched to any gene: 9. CDR3 in amino acids: CATSRQRDRAHEQYF. DNA for the CDR3: TGTGCCACCAGCAGACAACGAGACAGGGCCCACGAGCAGTACTTC.